This entry lists 25 T cell receptor beta chains sequenced from one sample in a study of response to subunit inactivated influenza vaccine. TCRdb ran MiXCR on the RT-PCR reads and lists one entry per CDR3 protein. The sample has approximately 480,000 distinct CDR3 sequences, approximately 11% seen once. The material sequenced was PBMCs from blood, taken about 40 days after vaccination. These receptors were taken from a man over 45 who received an inactivated influenza vaccine.

This clonotype was counted a few times. The gene calls are TRBV9 and TRBJ2-7; 7 nucleotides align to TRBD1. Germline V lookup: CDR1 SGDLS, CDR2 YYNGEE. The CDR3 runs 14 residues. V lost 0 bases to trimming and J lost 3 bases; unmatched junction nucleotides: 3. The CDR3 loop reads CASSVGAGGYEQYF. The CDR3 nucleotides read TGTGCCAGCAGCGTAGGCGCAGGGGGCTACGAGCAGTACTTC.

This chain uses TRBV5-1 with TRBJ1-1, with D unresolved. This CDR3 comprises 11 residues. Trimming took 10 bases from V and 4 from J, leaving 11 bases between them. Germline CDR1 is SGHRS and CDR2 is YFSETQ. This CDR3 reads CAPGTTTEAFF. In DNA form, the CDR3 reads TGCGCCCCGGGCACGACCACTGAAGCTTTCTTT. Based on the CDR3 plus reference TRBV5-1 and TRBJ1-1, the full variable domain is KAGVTQTPRYLIKTRGQQVTLSCSPISGHRSVSWYQQTPGQGLQFLFEYFSETQRNKGNFPGRFSGRQFSNSRSEMNVSTLELGDSALYLCAPGTTTEAFFGQGTRLTVV.

This clonotype was seen repeatedly, ten times or more. This sequence joins TRBV5-1 and TRBJ2-2; D remains ambiguous. Germline V CDR1 and CDR2: SGHRS, YFSETQ. The ends were cut back, 0 bases at V and 1 base at J, with 7 bases in the middle. The CDR3 is made up of 15 amino acids. The CDR3 region is CASSLGDKNTGELFF. The DNA of the CDR3 is TGCGCCAGCAGCTTGGGCGACAAGAACACCGGGGAGCTGTTTTTT. Together with reference TRBV5-1 and TRBJ2-2, the CDR3 gives the full variable domain: KAGVTQTPRYLIKTRGQQVTLSCSPISGHRSVSWYQQTPGQGLQFLFEYFSETQRNKGNFPGRFSGRQFSNSRSEMNVSTLELGDSALYLCASSLGDKNTGELFFGEGSRLTVL.

This clonotype was seen ten or more times. The chain uses TRBV5-1 and TRBJ2-7; 7 bases are shared with TRBD1. The CDR3 is 14 residues long. In germline, CDR1 is SGHRS, CDR2 YFSETQ. V dropped 0 bases and J dropped 3; count of bases not matched to a gene: 3. The CDR3 nucleotides read TGCGCCAGCAGCTTGGCCTACAGGGGCTACGAGCAGTACTTC. Residues: CASSLAYRGYEQYF.

This clonotype was picked up a small number of times. At one end, the junction sequence differs from germline, possibly due to a read error. The chain uses TRBV29-1 and TRBJ2-7; D may be TRBD1 or TRBD2 (6 bases each). Germline assignment: CDR1 SQVTM and CDR2 ANQGSEA. The CDR3 is made up of 11 amino acids. CDR3 sequence (DNA): TGCAGCGTCCGGGGGCAGGGAGGTCTGGCTTTC. Translated: CSVRGQGGLAF.

This clonotype occurred many times. V and J are TRBV5-1 and TRBJ2-3, with 11 bases matching TRBD2. Germline values: CDR1 SGHRS, CDR2 YFSETQ. J gave up 6 bases and V 2 bases, and 5 bases lay outside the gene matches. CDR3 length equals 15 residues. The CDR3 spells CASSFSGRAVDTQYF. CDR3 DNA sequence: TGCGCCAGCAGCTTTAGCGGGAGGGCCGTGGATACGCAGTATTTT.

This chain links TRBV10-3 with TRBJ1-2; D gene unclear. The CDR3 length is 14 residues. V lost 3 bases and J 3 bases, leaving 11 bases between the germline ends. Germline loops: CDR1 ENHRY, CDR2 SYGVKD. The CDR3 protein is CAISEDRWDYGYTF. CDR3 in DNA: TGTGCCATCAGTGAAGACCGCTGGGACTATGGCTACACCTTC.

This clonotype was counted between two and nine times. V is TRBV6-2 or TRBV6-3 and J is TRBJ1-1; possibly TRBD1 for D (6 bases). The germline CDR1 and CDR2 sequences are MNHEY and SVGEGT. The CDR3 covers 15 residues. Trimming took off 0 bases at V and 2 bases at J, with 10 bases between the two ends. CDR3 loop: CASSYSTQGNTEAFF. As DNA, the CDR3 is TGTGCCAGCAGTTACTCGACACAGGGAAACACTGAAGCTTTCTTT.

V usage is TRBV12-3 or TRBV12-4 and J usage is TRBJ2-5; TRBD2 is a possible D gene (5 bases). This CDR3 region has 13 residues. The V end lost 2 bases, the J end lost 5 bases, and 9 bases lay between the germline ends. CDR3 sequence: CASSLRRIETQYF. CDR3 sequence (DNA): TGTGCCAGCAGTTTAAGGAGGATTGAGACCCAGTACTTC.

This clonotype was observed at least ten times. V is TRBV24-1 and J is TRBJ2-3, with 9 bases that match TRBD2. Germline assignment: CDR1 KGHDR and CDR2 SFDVKD. CDR3 length equals 13 residues. The ends lost 5 bases at V and 6 bases at J; junction bases unmatched: 2. The CDR3 bases are TGTGCCACCAGTGCTAGCGGGATCGATACGCAGTATTTT. Translating gives CATSASGIDTQYF.

As DNA, the CDR3 is TGTGCCAGCAGCCATAGTCGCGGGAGCCGAAGCACTAAATCTTACGAGCAGTACTTC. As protein: CASSHSRGSRSTKSYEQYF. The chain combines TRBV3-1 with TRBJ2-7; 7 bases line up with TRBD2. V lost 3 bases, J lost 4 bases, and 21 bases stayed unmatched. The V gene's germline CDR1 is LGHDT and CDR2 YNNKEL (reference sequence). The CDR3 has 19 residues.

CDR3 sequence (DNA): TGCGCCAGCAGCTTGGCCGAGGCACGATCCGGGGAGCTGTTTTTT. Its translation: CASSLAEARSGELFF. V gene TRBV5-1 combines with J gene TRBJ2-2; D is undetermined. Looked up from germline, CDR1 is SGHRS and CDR2 is YFSETQ. Trimming cost V 0 bases and J 6 bases, with 12 bases left between them. The CDR3 totals 15 residues.

This clonotype was seen only a few times. This sequence joins TRBV6-2 or TRBV6-3 and TRBJ2-7, with 7 nucleotides matching TRBD1. V dropped 6 bases and J dropped 0; count of bases not matched to a gene: 5. The CDR3 length is 14 residues. Germline V gene data show CDR1 as MNHEY and CDR2 as SVGEGT. CDR3 amino acids: CASRNWDSSYEQYF. The CDR3 nucleotides read TGTGCCAGCAGGAATTGGGACAGCTCCTACGAGCAGTACTTC.

The table lists this clonotype with a few counts. The rearrangement uses TRBV9 and TRBJ2-3; D gene ambiguous. The CDR3 loop spans 14 amino acids. Deletions cut 0 bases from V and 2 bases from J, with 7 bases between. Germline V CDR1 and CDR2: SGDLS, YYNGEE. CDR3: CASSVGGDTDTQYF. The CDR3 region has the DNA TGTGCCAGCAGCGTAGGTGGAGACACAGATACGCAGTATTTT.

The rearrangement joins TRBV27 to TRBJ2-7, with D unresolved. The V gene lost 6 bases and the J gene lost 6 bases, with 18 bases spanning the gap. In germline, CDR1 is MNHEY, CDR2 SMNVEV (reference sequence). This CDR3 has 14 amino acids. CDR3 DNA sequence: TGTGCCAGCAGAGGTGCGAGGTTCGGATTCGAGCAGTACTTC. Its protein is CASRGARFGFEQYF.

This chain connects TRBV20-1 to TRBJ2-3; D is possibly TRBD2 (5 bases). The CDR3 runs to 13 residues. Germline V CDR1 and CDR2: DFQATT, SNEGSKA (reference sequence). The ends were cut back, 3 bases at V and 2 bases at J, with 9 bases in the middle. The CDR3 DNA is TGCAGTGCTAGTTCCGGGAACACAGATACGCAGTATTTT. Amino acid sequence: CSASSGNTDTQYF.

The gene calls are TRBV19 and TRBJ2-7, with TRBD1 matching over 7 bases. CDR1 is LNHDA and CDR2 is SQIVND in the germline V gene (reference sequence). J was trimmed by 3 bases and V by 3 bases; bases with no gene match: 5. This CDR3 is 14 amino acids long. The CDR3 protein is CASSIRTGLYEQYF. The CDR3 region has the DNA TGTGCCAGTAGTATCCGGACAGGCCTCTACGAGCAGTACTTC. Filled out from reference TRBV19 and TRBJ2-7, the complete variable domain reads DGGITQSPKYLFRKEGQNVTLSCEQNLNHDAMYWYRQDPGQGLRLIYYSQIVNDFQKGDIAEGYSVSREKKESFPLTVTSAQKNPTAFYLCASSIRTGLYEQYFGPGTRLTVT.

This clonotype was seen more than once but under ten times. The chain uses TRBV29-1 and TRBJ1-1; TRBD1 is a possible D gene (6 bases). Germline V gene lookup returns CDR1 SQVTM and CDR2 ANQGSEA. Trimming shortened V by 6 bases and J by 2 bases, and 13 bases separated the two germline ends. The CDR3 consists of 13 residues. This chain's CDR3 is CSVAGGPNTEAFF. In nucleotides, the CDR3 is TGCAGCGTCGCGGGGGGCCCTAACACTGAAGCTTTCTTT.

This clonotype has only a few counts. One end of the junction does not line up with germline, which may come from a read error. The chain links TRBV6-2 or TRBV6-3 to TRBJ2-4; TRBD1 matches at 9 bases. Germline CDR1 and CDR2: MNHEY and SVGEGT. The CDR3 extends over 14 amino acids. CDR3 coding DNA: TGTGCCAGCAGTTACACAGGGGGCGTGTCGATGGTGGACTTC. This sequence encodes CASSYTGGVSMVDF.

The CDR3 loop is CASRKAGWETQYF. In DNA, the CDR3 is TGTGCCAGTAGGAAAGCGGGGTGGGAGACCCAGTACTTC. V and J are TRBV19 and TRBJ2-5, with 7 bases aligning to TRBD2. CDR3 length: 13 residues. Germline V gives CDR1 LNHDA, CDR2 SQIVND (reference sequence). V was clipped by 6 bases and J by 5 bases; unmatched bases: 6.

This clonotype was observed at least ten times. The chain joins TRBV12-3 or TRBV12-4 to TRBJ1-6, with D possibly being TRBD1 (5 bases). The CDR3 runs to 14 residues. V was clipped by 2 bases and J by 6 bases, with 8 bases between them. The CDR3 bases are TGTGCCAGCAGTTTAAGCGGGGGTAATTCACCCCTCCACTTT. Its translation is CASSLSGGNSPLHF.

The J gene is TRBJ2-2, the V gene TRBV29-1; perhaps TRBD1 as D (5 bases). The CDR3 sequence is 14 residues long. Trimming took off 1 base at V and 4 bases at J, with 10 bases between the two ends. Germline loops: CDR1 SQVTM, CDR2 ANQGSEA. The chain's CDR3 is CSVEVAGITGELFF. CDR3 nucleotide sequence: TGCAGCGTTGAAGTCGCAGGGATCACCGGGGAGCTGTTTTTT.

Only a few counts were recorded for this clonotype. Here the CDR3 reads CASSRHKLSETQYF. The CDR3 nucleotides read TGTGCCAGCAGCCGCCATAAGCTTTCGGAGACCCAGTACTTC. V and J are TRBV7-2 and TRBJ2-5, with D uncertain. The CDR3 contains 14 residues. V lost 5 bases and J lost 5, with 15 bases in between. CDR1 and CDR2 (germline): SGHTA, FQGNSA. Variable domain in full (rest from reference TRBV7-2 and TRBJ2-5): GAGVSQSPSNKVTEKGKDVELRCDPISGHTALYWYRQSLGQGLEFLIYFQGNSAPDKSGLPSDRFSAERTGGSVSTLTIQRTQQEDSAVYLCASSRHKLSETQYFGPGTRLLVL.

This clonotype was counted a few times. This chain connects TRBV7-8 to TRBJ1-4; D is unresolved. CDR1 is SGHVS and CDR2 is FQNEAQ in the germline V gene. V was trimmed by 3 bases and J by 0 bases, leaving 14 bases between them. The CDR3 length is 17 residues. CDR3 sequence (DNA): TGTGCCAGCAGCTTGGCCCGCGGCTTAGCAACTAATGAAAAACTGTTTTTT. This translates into CASSLARGLATNEKLFF.

This clonotype was seen at least ten times. The gene calls are TRBV10-2 and TRBJ2-7; TRBD2 aligns across 7 bases. The CDR3 extends over 16 amino acids. With 6 bases clipped from V and 0 bases from J, the junction kept 11 bases outside the gene matches. Germline values: CDR1 WSHSY, CDR2 SAAADI. In DNA, the CDR3 is TGCGCCAGCAGGCGGAGGGGAGGGATAAGCTCCTACGAGCAGTACTTC. This encodes CASRRRGGISSYEQYF.